This TCR beta chain comes out of a study of blood T cell repertoires in COVID-19. This table comes from immunoSEQ multiplex PCR, and its TCRdb copy is limited to in-frame clones, with some not included. The sample carries 200,000 to 250,000 clones, roughly 90% recorded once. The CDR3 spans 17 residues. V lost 1 base and J lost 6; bases outside the gene matches: 11. Germline CDR1 SGHAT, CDR2 FQNNGV. V gene TRBV11-2 combines with J gene TRBJ2-7; TRBD1 matches 11 bases. The receptor's source is a woman aged 60 to 75 with acute or convalescent COVID-19. The sequencing sample was made of peripheral blood. This CDR3 is CASSLVVWDRGVREQYF. The CDR3 DNA reads TGTGCCAGCAGCTTAGTCGTCTGGGACAGGGGGGTGCGCGAGCAGTACTTC.